The 2 T cell receptor beta chains reported below all come from one sample, sequenced in a study of naive and memory T cell subsets. Their target antigens are unknown. Two oligonucleotides, mixed equimolar, formed the beta constant-region primer covering TRBC1 and TRBC2. The ligated cDNA underwent four PCR rounds using SP2 and nested alpha and beta constant-region primers. Each CDR3 protein is one row after TCRdb ran MiXCR on the UMI-ligation and nested PCR reads. The table shows about 150,000 distinct CDR3 sequences, with over 20% occurring only once. Study observations and caveats: A few larger clonotypes appeared in naive repertoires, especially CD8, possibly memory cells re-expressing CD45RA.

Sequencing was carried out using naive CD4+ T cells from blood. Source of these receptors: a human donor in good health.

The chain uses TRBV6-6 and TRBJ2-7, with D maybe TRBD2 (5 bases). V lost 2 bases and J 7 bases, leaving 18 bases between the germline ends. Per germline, CDR1 MNHNY and CDR2 SVGAGI (reference sequence). The CDR3 extends over 15 amino acids. Here the CDR3 DNA reads TGTGCCAGCAGTTACGAGAGGTCTAGCCTGAAGGAGCAGTACTTC. Protein product: CASSYERSSLKEQYF.

This clonotype turned up a few times. The J gene is TRBJ2-1, the V gene TRBV4-3; D uncertain. The CDR3 consists of 15 residues. Germline CDR1 is LGHNA and CDR2 is YSLEER. V lost 0 bases and J lost 4, with 10 bases in between. The CDR3 sequence is CASSQDRLMYNEQFF. DNA of the CDR3: TGCGCCAGCAGCCAAGATCGACTGATGTACAATGAGCAGTTCTTC.